This is a list of T cell receptor beta chains from one sample in a study of immune characterization of retroperitoneal liposarcoma. TCRdb re-derived calls from the PCR reads in MiXCR, one entry per CDR3 protein. In the table there are a few thousand distinct CDR3 sequences, around 43% of which are singletons. Sequenced material: tumor tissue. These receptors all stem from a male donor with retroperitoneal liposarcoma. CDR3s include the opening cysteine and the closing phenylalanine or tryptophan. The D gene is left open where the match is weak. Rows give clone size only sometimes, using once, few, many, or a class for an expanded clone.

D: TRBD1
J: TRBJ2-4
size: .
V: TRBV6-8
DNA: TGTGCCAGCAGTTACCTAAGACAGGGCGATAACATTCAGTACTTC
CDR3: CASSYLRQGDNIQYF

D: TRBD2
J: TRBJ2-4
size: .
V: TRBV6-1
DNA: TGTGCCAGCAGGACTCTAGCGGGGGAGGAAAACATTCAGTACTTC
CDR3: CASRTLAGEENIQYF

D: .
J: TRBJ1-1
size: medium-sized
V: TRBV6-1
DNA: TGTGCCAGCAGTGAAGGGTGGTTAGGAGTTGCCACTGAAGCTTTCTTT
CDR3: CASSEGWLGVATEAFF

D: .
J: TRBJ2-1
size: medium-sized
V: TRBV6-1
DNA: TGTGCCAGCAGTTCGGACCAGGGTTTCCACAATGAGCAGTTCTTC
CDR3: CASSSDQGFHNEQFF

D: TRBD2
J: TRBJ2-5
size: once
V: TRBV6-1
DNA: TGTGCCAGCAGTGAAGCGGTAGGCGGGGGCCAAGAGACCCAGTACTTC
CDR3: CASSEAVGGGQETQYF

D: .
J: TRBJ2-1
size: .
V: TRBV19
DNA: TGTGCCAGTAGTATAATCAATGAGCAGTTCTTC
CDR3: CASSIINEQFF

D: TRBD1
J: TRBJ1-2
size: .
V: TRBV7-8
DNA: TGTGCCAGCAGCTTAGACAGGGGCTCTGACGGCTACACCTTC
CDR3: CASSLDRGSDGYTF

D: .
J: TRBJ2-5
size: medium-sized
V: TRBV6-1
DNA: TGTGCCAGCAGAGACAGCCAAGAGACCCAGTACTTC
CDR3: CASRDSQETQYF

D: .
J: TRBJ2-1
size: .
V: TRBV12-3/TRBV12-4
DNA: TGTGCCAGCAGTCCCGCGGGGTCCGGTGAGCAGTTCTTC
CDR3: CASSPAGSGEQFF

D: .
J: TRBJ2-3
size: .
V: TRBV11-3
DNA: TGTGCCAGCCAGATGACCGGACGCACAGATACGCAGTATTTT
CDR3: CASQMTGRTDTQYF

D: .
J: TRBJ2-6
size: .
V: TRBV27
DNA: TGTGCCAGCAGTGCGCAAGGGTCTGGGGCCAACGTCCTGACTTTC
CDR3: CASSAQGSGANVLTF

D: TRBD1
J: TRBJ1-1
size: few
V: TRBV6-1
DNA: TGTGCCAGCAGTTTCGACAGGGGTGAGACTGAAGCTTTCTTT
CDR3: CASSFDRGETEAFF

D: TRBD2
J: TRBJ2-1
size: .
V: TRBV7-2
DNA: TGTGCCAGCAGCCGCGGGGGGATCAACGACAATGAGCAGTTCTTC
CDR3: CASSRGGINDNEQFF

D: .
J: TRBJ2-1
size: .
V: TRBV6-1
DNA: TGTGCCAGCAGTGAAGTCGGAGAGCAGTTCTTC
CDR3: CASSEVGEQFF

D: .
J: TRBJ2-7
size: few
V: TRBV12-3/TRBV12-4
DNA: TGTGCCAGCAGTTTAGGGATGGAGAACTACGAGCAGTACTTC
CDR3: CASSLGMENYEQYF

D: .
J: TRBJ2-3
size: few
V: TRBV6-8
DNA: TGTGCCAGCAACTCCGGAGGCACGCAGTATTTT
CDR3: CASNSGGTQYF

D: TRBD1
J: TRBJ2-5
size: few
V: TRBV6-1
DNA: TGTGCCAGCAGTGGGGACAGACAAGAGACCCAGTACTTC
CDR3: CASSGDRQETQYF

D: .
J: TRBJ2-7
size: .
V: TRBV12-5
DNA: TGTGCCACCCTGGGGGCTAATGAGCAGTACTTC
CDR3: CATLGANEQYF

D: .
J: TRBJ2-1
size: medium-sized
V: TRBV6-1
DNA: TGTGCCAGCAGTGAAGCGCTAGCCGGGGAGCAGTTCTTC
CDR3: CASSEALAGEQFF

D: .
J: TRBJ2-3
size: .
V: TRBV6-1
DNA: TGTGCCTCGGGCGCCGGGAGCTCAGATACGCAGTATTTT
CDR3: CASGAGSSDTQYF

D: TRBD2
J: TRBJ2-4
size: .
V: TRBV12-3/TRBV12-4
DNA: TGTGCCAGCAGTTTAGCGGGAGGGGCCAAAAACATTCAGTACTTC
CDR3: CASSLAGGAKNIQYF

D: TRBD1
J: TRBJ2-1
size: .
V: TRBV6-6
DNA: TGTGCCAGCAGGGACAGGTTCAATGAGCAGTTCTTC
CDR3: CASRDRFNEQFF

D: .
J: TRBJ2-7
size: few
V: TRBV12-3/TRBV12-4
DNA: TGTGCCAGCAGTTTTGGCAGGTACTCCTACGAGCAGTACTTC
CDR3: CASSFGRYSYEQYF

D: .
J: TRBJ2-1
size: .
V: TRBV6-1
DNA: TGTGCCAGCAGTCAGGATACGGACTCCTCCTCCTACGAGCAGTTCTTC
CDR3: CASSQDTDSSSYEQFF

D: .
J: TRBJ2-1
size: .
V: TRBV6-2/TRBV6-3
DNA: TGTGCCAGCAGGGAAGGAGGCTTCAACAATGAGCAGTTCTTC
CDR3: CASREGGFNNEQFF

D: .
J: TRBJ2-1
size: .
V: TRBV6-6
DNA: TGTGCCAGCAGTTACCGAGATCAATACGAGCAGTTCTTC
CDR3: CASSYRDQYEQFF

D: TRBD2
J: TRBJ2-7
size: .
V: TRBV3-1
DNA: TGTGCCAGCAGCCATCAATCCGGGGCTAGCGGGAGATACGAGCAGTACTTC
CDR3: CASSHQSGASGRYEQYF

D: .
J: TRBJ2-1
size: .
V: TRBV6-6
DNA: TGTGCCAGCAGTTACTCTATCAGTAGCGGAGGCGATGAGCAGTTCTTC
CDR3: CASSYSISSGGDEQFF

D: .
J: TRBJ2-7
size: large
V: TRBV5-4
DNA: TGTGCCAGCAGCTTGGGTGGGAGCTCCTACGAGCAGTACTTC
CDR3: CASSLGGSSYEQYF

D: .
J: TRBJ2-3
size: .
V: TRBV6-6
DNA: TGTGCCAGTCAAAAAGGGGCGGGGGCCCCCGATACGCAGTATTTT
CDR3: CASQKGAGAPDTQYF

D: .
J: TRBJ1-4
size: .
V: TRBV7-8
DNA: TGTGCCAGCAGTAGGGGCAGGGACCCACCAACTAATGAAAAACTGTTTTTT
CDR3: CASSRGRDPPTNEKLFF

D: .
J: TRBJ2-5
size: few
V: TRBV11-1
DNA: TGTGCCAGCAGCTCCGACAGGGCTAGCGGAACTTTGCAGTACTTC
CDR3: CASSSDRASGTLQYF

D: .
J: TRBJ2-5
size: .
V: TRBV6-6
DNA: TGTGCCAGCAGTTACTCGTCTCGGGAGACCCAGTACTTC
CDR3: CASSYSSRETQYF

D: .
J: TRBJ2-3
size: .
V: TRBV11-2
DNA: TGTGCCAGCAGCTTAGGTTCAGGGCGGGTGGATACGCAGTATTTT
CDR3: CASSLGSGRVDTQYF

D: TRBD1
J: TRBJ2-3
size: .
V: TRBV11-2
DNA: TGTGCCAGCAGCTCACATACAGGGGGGAGCACAGATACGCAGTATTTT
CDR3: CASSSHTGGSTDTQYF

D: TRBD1
J: TRBJ2-1
size: .
V: TRBV6-2/TRBV6-3
DNA: TGTGCCAGCAGTTACGCCTTCGACAGGGTGACGAAGACCCAGTTCTTC
CDR3: CASSYAFDRVTKTQFF

D: TRBD2
J: TRBJ2-1
size: medium-sized
V: TRBV6-1
DNA: TGTGCCAGCCGGGCCGGGACTAGCGGGGCCAGGAGGGAGGAGCAGTTCTTC
CDR3: CASRAGTSGARREEQFF

D: .
J: TRBJ2-1
size: .
V: TRBV12-3/TRBV12-4
DNA: TGTGCCAGCAGTCAACTCCGGGACTTCTCTCTAAGCGAGCAGTTCTTC
CDR3: CASSQLRDFSLSEQFF

D: TRBD1
J: TRBJ2-7
size: few
V: TRBV6-6
DNA: TGTGCCAGCAGTTACTCCACCGGGACAGGAGGAGGCGAGCAGTACTTC
CDR3: CASSYSTGTGGGEQYF

D: TRBD2
J: TRBJ2-1
size: few
V: TRBV6-1
DNA: TGTGCCAGCACCAAGTGGGGACTAGCGGACCACAATGAGCAGTTCTTC
CDR3: CASTKWGLADHNEQFF

D: TRBD2
J: TRBJ2-5
size: .
V: TRBV6-1
DNA: TGTGCCTATGCTTGGACTAGCGGGACCCAAGAGACCCAGTACTTC
CDR3: CAYAWTSGTQETQYF

D: .
J: TRBJ1-6
size: .
V: TRBV6-1
DNA: TGTGCCAGCAGTGAAGGCGGGGGGAATTCACCCCTCCACTTT
CDR3: CASSEGGGNSPLHF